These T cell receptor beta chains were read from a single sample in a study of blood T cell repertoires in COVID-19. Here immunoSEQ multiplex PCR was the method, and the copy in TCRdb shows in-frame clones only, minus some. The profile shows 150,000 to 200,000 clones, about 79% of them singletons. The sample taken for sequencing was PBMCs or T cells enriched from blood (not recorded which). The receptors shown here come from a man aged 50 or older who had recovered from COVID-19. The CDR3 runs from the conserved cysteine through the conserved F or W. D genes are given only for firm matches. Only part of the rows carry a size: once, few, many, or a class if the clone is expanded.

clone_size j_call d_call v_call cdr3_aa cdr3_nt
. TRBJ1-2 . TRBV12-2 CASRSTWAGVYGYTF TGTGCAAGTCGCTCTACTTGGGCGGGGGTATATGGCTACACCTTC
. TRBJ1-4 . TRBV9 CASSSPEQGAIDEKLFF TGTGCCAGCAGCTCCCCGGAACAGGGAGCGATTGATGAAAAACTGTTTTTT
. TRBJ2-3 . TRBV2 CASRDYSDTQYF TGTGCCAGCAGGGACTACTCGGATACGCAGTATTTT
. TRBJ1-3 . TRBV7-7 CASSRNKGAGNTIYF TGTGCTAGCAGCCGAAACAAGGGGGCTGGAAACACCATATATTTT
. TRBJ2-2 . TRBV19 CASIEAGQTGELFF TGTGCCAGTATTGAGGCAGGACAAACCGGGGAGCTGTTTTTT
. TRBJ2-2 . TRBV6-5 CAAPLDPNTGELFF TGTGCCGCGCCACTAGACCCTAACACCGGGGAGCTGTTTTTT
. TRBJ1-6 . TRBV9 CASTKQAGSPLHF TGTGCCAGCACCAAGCAGGCGGGTTCACCCCTCCACTTT
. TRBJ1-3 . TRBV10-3 CAISESGQSNSGNTIYF TGTGCCATCAGTGAGTCTGGACAGTCTAACTCTGGAAACACCATATATTTT
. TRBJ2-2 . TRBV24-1 CATSDPNTGELFF TGTGCCACCAGTGATCCAAACACCGGGGAGCTGTTTTTT
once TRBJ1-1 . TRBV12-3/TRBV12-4 CAGQGLNTEAFF TGTGCCGGCCAGGGATTGAACACTGAAGCTTTCTTT
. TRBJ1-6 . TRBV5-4 CASSLQGRGDSPLHF TGTGCCAGCAGCTTGCAGGGCCGTGGGGATTCACCCCTCCACTTT
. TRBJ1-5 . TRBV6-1 CASSEMGRGQPQHF TGTGCCAGCAGTGAAATGGGGCGGGGACAGCCCCAGCATTTT
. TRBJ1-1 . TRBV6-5 CASSNGLLNTEAFF TGTGCCAGCAGCAACGGACTGTTGAACACTGAAGCTTTCTTT
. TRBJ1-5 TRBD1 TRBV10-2 CASSEPGGWGQPQHF TGCGCCAGCAGTGAGCCAGGGGGGTGGGGTCAGCCCCAGCATTTT
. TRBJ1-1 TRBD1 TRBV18 CASSRTGAENTEAFF TGTGCCAGCTCACGGACAGGGGCCGAGAACACTGAAGCTTTCTTT
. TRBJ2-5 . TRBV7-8 CASSLVDIGSGGKTQYF TGTGCCAGCAGCTTAGTCGATATTGGCTCCGGCGGAAAGACCCAGTACTTC
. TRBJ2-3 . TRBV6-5 CASRLQGGDTDTQYF TGTGCCAGCAGACTACAGGGGGGGGACACAGATACGCAGTATTTT
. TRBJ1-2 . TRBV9 CASSPDGDYGYTF TGTGCCAGCAGCCCTGACGGGGACTATGGCTACACCTTC
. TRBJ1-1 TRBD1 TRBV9 CASSPQTGMNTEAFF TGTGCCAGCAGCCCGCAGACAGGGATGAACACTGAAGCTTTCTTT
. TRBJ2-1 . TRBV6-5 CASSTDNEQFF TGTGCCAGCAGCACAGACAATGAGCAGTTCTTC
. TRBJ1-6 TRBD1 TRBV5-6 CASSSGQGPGGSPLHF TGTGCCAGCAGCTCCGGACAGGGCCCAGGGGGTTCACCCCTCCACTTT
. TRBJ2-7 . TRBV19 CASSIVPGSDEQYF TGTGCCAGTAGTATAGTGCCGGGGAGCGACGAGCAGTACTTC
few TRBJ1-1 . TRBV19 CASRTQNRGTEAFF TGTGCCAGTAGGACTCAAAATCGGGGCACTGAAGCTTTCTTT
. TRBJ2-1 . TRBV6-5 CASSYSGTKYNEQFF TGTGCCAGCAGTTACTCCGGGACAAAATACAATGAGCAGTTCTTC
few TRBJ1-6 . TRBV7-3 CASSREYNSPLHF TGTGCCAGCAGCCGGGAGTATAATTCACCCCTCCACTTT
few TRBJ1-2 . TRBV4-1 CASSQDLELGDLGRTAYGYTF TGCGCCAGCAGCCAAGATCTGGAACTGGGTGATCTGGGGAGGACCGCCTATGGCTACACCTTC
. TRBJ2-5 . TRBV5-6 CASSWGPGLQETQYF TGTGCCAGCAGCTGGGGACCGGGACTCCAAGAGACCCAGTACTTC
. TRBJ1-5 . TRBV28 CASSLVQDNQPQHF TGTGCCAGCAGTTTGGTCCAGGACAATCAGCCCCAGCATTTT
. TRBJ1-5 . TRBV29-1 CSVVSGGNQPQHF TGCAGCGTTGTGTCAGGGGGCAATCAGCCCCAGCATTTT
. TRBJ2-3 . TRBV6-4 CASSDAAGTDTQYF TGTGCCAGCAGTGATGCGGCAGGCACAGATACGCAGTATTTT
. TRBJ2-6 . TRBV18 CASSPRQAEAGANVLTF TGTGCCAGCTCACCGCGACAGGCCGAGGCTGGGGCCAACGTCCTGACTTTC
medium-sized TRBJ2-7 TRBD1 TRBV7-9 CASSSPGQGTDEQYF TGTGCCAGCAGCTCCCCGGGACAGGGCACAGACGAGCAGTACTTC
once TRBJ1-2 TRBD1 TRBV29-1 CSAGGQGDGYTF TGCAGCGCCGGAGGACAGGGGGATGGCTACACCTTC
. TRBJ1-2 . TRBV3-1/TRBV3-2 CASSQRGTRAHYGYTF TGTGCCAGCAGCCAACGAGGGACTCGCGCTCACTATGGCTACACCTTC
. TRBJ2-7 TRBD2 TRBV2 CASSRGLAGTVEQYF TGTGCCAGCAGTCGAGGACTAGCGGGGACTGTGGAGCAGTACTTC
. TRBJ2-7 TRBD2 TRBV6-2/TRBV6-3 CASSPLMGGGGSYEQYF TGTGCCAGCAGTCCACTCATGGGCGGGGGGGGATCCTACGAGCAGTACTTC
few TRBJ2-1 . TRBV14 CASSLRLDGEQFF TGTGCCAGCAGCTTGCGTTTAGATGGTGAGCAGTTCTTC
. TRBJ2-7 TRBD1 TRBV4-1 CASSQGRDRPSYEQYF TGCGCCAGCAGCCAAGGACGGGACAGGCCATCCTACGAGCAGTACTTC
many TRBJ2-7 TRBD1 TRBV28 CASGPGQGAAYEQYF TGTGCCAGCGGCCCGGGACAGGGGGCTGCCTACGAGCAGTACTTC
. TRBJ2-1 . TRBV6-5 CASSFDPRGGNEQFF TGTGCCAGCAGTTTCGACCCACGAGGAGGCAATGAGCAGTTCTTC
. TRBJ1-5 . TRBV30 CAWSDGGQGSNQPQHF TGTGCCTGGAGTGATGGCGGGCAGGGGAGCAATCAGCCCCAGCATTTT
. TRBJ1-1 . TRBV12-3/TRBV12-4 CASRGGTGTEAFF TGTGCCAGCAGGGGGGGAACGGGCACTGAAGCTTTCTTT
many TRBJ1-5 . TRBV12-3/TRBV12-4 CASSPPGFEPQHF TGTGCCAGCAGTCCCCCGGGGTTCGAGCCCCAGCATTTT
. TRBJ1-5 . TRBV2 CASKGDPITNQPQHF TGTGCCAGCAAGGGGGACCCGATTACCAATCAGCCCCAGCATTTT
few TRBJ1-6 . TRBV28 CASSYRESGSPLHF TGTGCCAGCAGTTACAGGGAAAGCGGTTCACCCCTCCACTTT
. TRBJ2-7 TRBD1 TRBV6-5 CASSRVTGIHEQYF TGTGCCAGCAGTCGAGTGACAGGGATCCACGAGCAGTACTTC
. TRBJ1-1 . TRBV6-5 CASSYSKNIEAFF TGTGCCAGCAGTTACTCGAAGAACATTGAAGCTTTCTTT
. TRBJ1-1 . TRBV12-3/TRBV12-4 CASSLFPEAFF TGTGCCAGCAGTTTATTCCCAGAAGCTTTCTTT
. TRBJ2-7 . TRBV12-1 CASSSGTHTYEQYF TGTGCCAGCAGCTCCGGGACACATACCTACGAGCAGTACTTC
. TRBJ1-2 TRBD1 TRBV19 CASSTGGKYGYTF TGTGCCAGCTCGACAGGGGGAAAATATGGCTACACCTTC
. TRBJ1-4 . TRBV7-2 CASSLNAGENEKLFF TGTGCCAGCAGCTTAAACGCAGGGGAAAATGAAAAACTGTTTTTT
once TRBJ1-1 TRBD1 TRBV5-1 CASSLTGGLNTEAFF TGCGCCAGCAGCTTGACAGGGGGCCTGAACACTGAAGCTTTCTTT
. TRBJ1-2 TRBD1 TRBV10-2 CASLRDRDGYTF TGCGCCAGCCTTCGGGACAGGGATGGCTACACCTTC
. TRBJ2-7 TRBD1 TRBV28 CASRRTGISEQYF TGTGCCAGCAGGCGGACAGGTATTAGCGAGCAGTACTTC
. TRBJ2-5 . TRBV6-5 CASSRGTRETQYF TGTGCCAGCAGTCGGGGGACCAGGGAGACCCAGTACTTC
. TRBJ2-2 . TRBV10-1 CASSAYGELFF TGCGCCAGCAGTGCCTATGGGGAGCTGTTTTTT
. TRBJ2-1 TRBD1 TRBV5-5 CASSPGTAFYNEQFF TGTGCCAGCAGTCCCGGGACAGCATTCTACAATGAGCAGTTCTTC